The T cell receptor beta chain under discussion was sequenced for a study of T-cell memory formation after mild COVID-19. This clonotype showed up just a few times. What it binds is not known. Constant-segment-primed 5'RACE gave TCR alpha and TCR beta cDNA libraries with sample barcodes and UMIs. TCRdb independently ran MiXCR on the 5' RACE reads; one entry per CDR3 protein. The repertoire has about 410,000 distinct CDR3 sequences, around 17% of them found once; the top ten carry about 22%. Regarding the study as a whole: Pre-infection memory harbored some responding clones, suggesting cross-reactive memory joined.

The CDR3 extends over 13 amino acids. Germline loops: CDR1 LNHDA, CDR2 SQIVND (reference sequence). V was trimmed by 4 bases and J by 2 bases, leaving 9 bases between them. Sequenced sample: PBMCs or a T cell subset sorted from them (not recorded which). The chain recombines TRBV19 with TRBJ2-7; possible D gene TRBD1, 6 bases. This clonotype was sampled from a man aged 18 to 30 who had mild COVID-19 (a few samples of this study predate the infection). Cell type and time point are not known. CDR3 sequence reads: CASSNTGTYEQYF. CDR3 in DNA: TGTGCCAGTAGTAATACAGGGACCTACGAGCAGTACTTC.